Listed below are T cell receptor beta chains from one sample, sequenced in a study of early T cells in non-severe SARS-CoV-2 infection. TCRdb passed the 5' RACE reads through MiXCR, listing each CDR3 protein once. The sample consists of tens of thousands of distinct CDR3 sequences, around 12% of them appearing once. The sequencing here drew on whole blood, taken at baseline. Receptors were obtained from an adult who was a healthcare worker with PCR-confirmed SARS-CoV-2 infection or an uninfected control (not recorded which). The donor label of this sample is uncertain. CDR3s include the opening cysteine and the closing phenylalanine or tryptophan.

V gene	J gene	CDR3 protein
TRBV2	TRBJ1-5	CASRRTGTNQPQHF
TRBV7-8	TRBJ1-6	CASSLAPSVNLLNSPLHF
TRBV28	TRBJ1-1	CASSLGGGAEAFF
TRBV5-1	TRBJ1-1	CASSLVTGRMNTEAFF
TRBV7-3	TRBJ1-2	CASSFRQGPRPYTF
TRBV29-1	TRBJ1-1	CSVVVGQTNTEAFF
TRBV30	TRBJ1-5	CAWSDRGRNQPQHF
TRBV12-3/TRBV12-4	TRBJ2-2	CASIIGNTGELFF
TRBV12-3/TRBV12-4	TRBJ2-3	CASSFGPADTQYF
TRBV12-3/TRBV12-4	TRBJ1-2	CASSSGTGAPVANYGYTF
TRBV5-1	TRBJ2-3	CASSSGGNPDTQYF
TRBV6-5	TRBJ2-2	CASSYHGTTGELFF
TRBV7-3	TRBJ2-3	CASSLSRSADTQYF
TRBV5-1	TRBJ1-2	CASSFQANYGYTF
TRBV5-1	TRBJ1-1	CASSIKPNTEAFF
TRBV6-6	TRBJ1-3	CASSYSNLAKAVSGNTIYF
TRBV12-3/TRBV12-4	TRBJ2-2	CASSYRRDQTGELFF
TRBV30	TRBJ2-4	CAWSVGDVAKNIQYF